The source of this T cell receptor beta chain is a study of identical twins. This clonotype was observed at least ten times. There are 14 residues in the CDR3. Looked up from germline, CDR1 is KGHDR and CDR2 is SFDVKD. Trimming stripped 9 bases from V and 4 bases from J, with 15 bases between. Unique molecular identifiers were present on the cDNA, which also gained a universal primer site by template switching. TCRdb called the 5' RACE reads again in MiXCR, with one record for every CDR3 protein. The sample lists around 510,000 distinct CDR3 sequences, roughly an eighth occurring once. These data also formed part of another study, on yellow fever vaccine responses in identical twins. That work states: Twins' T cell vaccine responses reportedly looked partly convergent, partly personalized.

The V gene is TRBV24-1, the J gene TRBJ1-5; D is perhaps TRBD1 (5 bases). The TCR was taken from a young woman in good health. Specimen: CD4+ T cells sorted from blood. CDR3 DNA sequence: TGTGCCACCCAGGCTCAGGGAAGGAATCAGCCCCAGCATTTT. Translating gives CATQAQGRNQPQHF.